Here is one T cell receptor beta chain with its context. Other DNA variants within this sample encode the same CDR3. The V gene's germline CDR1 is KGHDR and CDR2 SFDVKD. The junction had 1 base not matched to a gene; V was cut back by 3 bases and J by 2 bases. CDR3 length: 16 residues. Patients from Seattle were sampled longitudinally, starting during active infection. The sample is drawn from a study of blood T cell repertoires in COVID-19. Looking at the study overall: T cells, B-cell-depleted T cells, or PBMCs supplied cDNA or gDNA.

Using immunoSEQ multiplex PCR, the repertoire was profiled, and TCRdb retains in-frame clones only, with some absent. The sample holds roughly 350,000 clones, around 87% seen once. The sequenced sample was peripheral blood. The receptor's source is a woman in her twenties or thirties with COVID-19, enrolled during active disease. The chain joins TRBV24-1 to TRBJ2-6, with TRBD1 identical over 9 bases. CDR3 amino acids: CATSDGDRAGANVLTF. The CDR3, as DNA: TGTGCCACCAGTGATGGGGACAGGGCTGGGGCCAACGTCCTGACTTTC.